This TCR beta chain was captured in a study of technical replicates of blood from a few donors. Assay used: immunoSEQ multiplex PCR; TCRdb lists only in-frame clones, some missing. The profile shows roughly 100,000 clones, 90% to 96% of them singletons. With 0 bases removed from V and 5 bases from J, the gap between germline ends came to 12 bases. Germline lookup yields CDR1 SGDLS and CDR2 YYNGEE. The CDR3 is 14 residues long. The chain is built from TRBV9 and TRBJ2-7; D might be TRBD1 (6 bases). This TCR came from a human donor in good health. Sequenced input: T cells isolated from PBMCs. The CDR3: CASSVATGLNEQYF. In DNA form, the CDR3 reads TGTGCCAGCAGCGTAGCAACAGGGTTGAACGAGCAGTACTTC.